The source of this TCR beta chain is a study of CD8 T cells in Susac syndrome. Study-level points and caveats: It was acknowledged in the study that the number of individuals who were included in its TCR sequencing and HLA analysis was relatively small.

The sequenced target, TCR beta, came from blood CD8+ and CD4+ T cells. It was treatment-naive patients with stable or active relapsing-remitting disease who made up the multiple sclerosis controls. In germline, CDR1 is MNHNS, CDR2 SASEGT. The CDR3 extends over 11 amino acids. Trimming left V 3 bases short and J 3 bases short, with 2 bases between. RNA was extracted with the RNeasy kit, and a quantity of about 0.45 to 1 ug was reverse transcribed using random hexamers. One entry per CDR3 protein results from TCRdb running MiXCR on the immunoSEQ multiplex PCR reads. The table lists roughly 150,000 distinct CDR3 sequences, nearly 97% of them singletons. Notes on this clonotype: Its antigen remains unidentified.

Sequencing was performed on CD8+ T cells from PBMCs. J is TRBJ1-1 and V is TRBV6-1; the D is unclear. The clonotype comes from a human donor with multiple sclerosis. The CDR3 region has the DNA TGTGCCAGCAGTGAGTACACTGAAGCTTTCTTT. Its translation is CASSEYTEAFF.